This T cell receptor (beta chain) was captured in a study of OX40 agonist ivuxolimab in advanced cancers. This clone was seen only a few times. Sequenced by immunoSEQ multiplex PCR; TCRdb stores in-frame clones only, minus some. The sample carries about 51,000 clones, about 80% recorded once. In germline, CDR1 is SGHVS, CDR2 FQNEAQ. V was cut by 5 bases and J by 9 bases, with 14 bases left in between. The CDR3 is 13 amino acids. This clonotype was obtained from an adult with an advanced solid tumor such as melanoma, head and neck, liver or kidney cancer. This chain uses TRBV7-8 with TRBJ2-1, with a possible D match to TRBD2 (6 bases). The source was CD4+ or CD8+ T cells sorted from blood, collected in a trial of the OX40 agonist ivuxolimab. Here the CDR3 reads CASSLGLRSEQFF. The CDR3, as DNA: TGTGCCAGCAGCCTCGGACTACGCAGTGAGCAGTTCTTC.